This T cell receptor beta chain derives from a study of T cells after yellow fever vaccination (dated by TCRdb to about 2019). In the study overall: The SMART-Seq v4 Ultra Low Input RNA kit was used to prepare libraries from fractions with low cell numbers. The cohort comprised two healthy male donors, one aged 18 to 30 and one aged 30 to 39 years. Bulk PBMC replicates and cell subsets were isolated from blood drawn at multiple timepoints before and after both primary and secondary immunization. To follow T-cell clones before and after primary and booster YFV17D yellow fever vaccination, bulk TCR alpha and beta repertoires were sequenced over time. Summary of the overall study and its limitations: The study included only two donors, which limits how far the findings can be generalized. A small fraction of clonotypes showed up in both the CD4 and CD8 compartments, probably as a result of convergent recombination. Compared with the primary T-cell response, the secondary T-cell response was faster but weaker, reaching its peak on day 5 rather than on day 15. Computational filtering was required because FACS-sorted repertoires could contain abundant contaminating clonotypes from the bulk population. Most clones expanded after primary vaccination were re-detected after the booster (about 96% of CD4 and about nine tenths of CD8), suggesting broad memory maintenance.

TCR cDNA was synthesized by 5'RACE template switching, through which a universal primer site and unique molecular identifiers were introduced. Priming for cDNA synthesis came from both the TCR alpha and TCR beta constant segments. Library amplification involved two PCR steps, and the second step added sample barcodes and sequencing adapters. Sequencing of libraries was performed on Illumina HiSeq 2500 (2x100 bp) or NovaSeq (2x150 bp). Per the original workflow: MIGEC was used to demultiplex reads and collapse the reads into UMI consensus sequences, and MiXCR was used for V(D)J alignment. Using edgeR on replicate PBMC samples, clonotypes were called vaccine-responding if FDR was below 0.01 and the log2 fold change was above 5 up to day 15. Each bulk clonotype received a CD4 or CD8 identity based on whether the sequenced CD4 or CD8 repertoire contained that clonotype at higher abundance. TCRdb passed the public sequencing reads through fastp at Q25 and MiXCR, retaining productive beta sequences. All rows with the same CDR3 protein become a single entry with the most common DNA and genes. It is TCRdb's table, rather than the study itself, that gives the V and J calls and clone size. The sample table shows 200,000 to 250,000 distinct CDR3 sequences, and 6.9% are seen once. The ten top clones hold approximately 0.87% of the sample.

The treatment or condition label of this sample denotes: live attenuated yellow fever vaccine strain. A standard Ficoll-Paque protocol was used to isolate PBMCs from peripheral blood. Dynabeads CD4 and CD8 positive selection kits were used to isolate CD4 and CD8 T-cell fractions. TriZol was used to extract RNA from bulk PBMCs, CD4 and CD8 fractions, and dextramer-positive and dextramer-negative fractions. This clonotype turned up a few times. The antigen this receptor binds is unknown. No much larger clone is present one base from it, and per-base qualities are unavailable. The starting material was CD4+ T cells sorted from PBMCs, obtained 15 days after the yellow fever booster vaccination. The receptor comes from a man aged 25-45 years who received the YFV17D yellow fever vaccine.

CDR3 region: CASSSTGSKMQYF. The nucleotides are TGTGCCAGCAGCTCAACAGGGTCGAAGATGCAGTACTTC. The chain was built from TRBV7-8 and TRBJ2-7; TRBD1 is possibly the D segment (6 matching bases). The germline V gene specifies SGHVS as CDR1 and FQNEAQ as CDR2. Deletion took 4 bases off V and 9 bases off J, with a span of 16 bases between the germline ends. The CDR3 has 13 amino acids, counting the end cysteine and phenylalanine. The DNA shown is the 39-base CDR3, in frame from base 1.